The clone carrying this T cell receptor beta chain showed up just a few times. Its antigen is as yet unknown. Populations isolated by sorting all had purity greater than 95%. CDR1 and CDR2 from the germline V gene are SEHNR and FQNEAQ (reference sequence). V was pared by 3 bases and J by 0 bases, with 4 bases of the junction left unmatched. This CDR3 has 16 amino acids. The data were obtained in a study of beta chain features in type 1 diabetes. Overall study results and limits: Type 1 diabetes patients showed a moderate but significant shortening of TCRB CDR3s in all four CD4+ subsets. It was possible that PCR favored shorter templates, equally so in patients and controls. Patients showed naive, central memory and Treg TCRB repertoires that appeared more similar than those of healthy donors.

Expressed TCRB transcripts were sequenced because the isolated RNA had all been reverse transcribed beforehand. TCRdb keeps only in-frame clones here, not all; method: immunoSEQ multiplex PCR. The sample consists of under 850,000 clones, 13% of them appearing once. The chain uses TRBV7-9 and TRBJ1-5; 8 nucleotides line up with TRBD1. The sequence was collected from a man younger than 30 with type 1 diabetes. Sequenced: naive CD4+ T cells from blood. The CDR3 nucleotides read TGTGCCAGCAGCTTGGGGACAGGTTCTAGCAATCAGCCCCAGCATTTT. This gives the protein CASSLGTGSSNQPQHF. The entire variable domain, with the rest obtained from reference TRBV7-9 and TRBJ1-5, is as follows: DTGVSQNPRHKITKRGQNVTFRCDPISEHNRLYWYRQTLGQGPEFLTYFQNEAQLEKSRLLSDRFSAERPKGSFSTLEIQRTEQGDSAMYLCASSLGTGSSNQPQHFGDGTRLSIL.